This paragraph covers one T cell receptor (beta chain) sequence. Here immunoSEQ multiplex PCR was the method, and the copy in TCRdb shows in-frame clones only, minus some. The sample has some 70,000 clones; about 89% are singletons. These data originate in a study of cytomegalovirus exposure and HLA in healthy donors. The donors were members of the roughly 120-subject validation cohort (separate from the roughly 670-subject first cohort). Trimming shortened V by 1 base and J by 0 bases, and 4 bases separated the two germline ends. Germline V gene data show CDR1 as SGHTA and CDR2 as FQGNSA. The CDR3 extends over 14 amino acids.

The V call is TRBV7-2, the J call TRBJ1-3; D is unclear. What was sequenced was PBMCs. The source is a woman aged 18-30 years in good health and CMV-seronegative. The CDR3 region is CASSLDSSGNTIYF. CDR3 in DNA: TGTGCCAGCAGCTTAGACAGCTCTGGAAACACCATATATTTT.